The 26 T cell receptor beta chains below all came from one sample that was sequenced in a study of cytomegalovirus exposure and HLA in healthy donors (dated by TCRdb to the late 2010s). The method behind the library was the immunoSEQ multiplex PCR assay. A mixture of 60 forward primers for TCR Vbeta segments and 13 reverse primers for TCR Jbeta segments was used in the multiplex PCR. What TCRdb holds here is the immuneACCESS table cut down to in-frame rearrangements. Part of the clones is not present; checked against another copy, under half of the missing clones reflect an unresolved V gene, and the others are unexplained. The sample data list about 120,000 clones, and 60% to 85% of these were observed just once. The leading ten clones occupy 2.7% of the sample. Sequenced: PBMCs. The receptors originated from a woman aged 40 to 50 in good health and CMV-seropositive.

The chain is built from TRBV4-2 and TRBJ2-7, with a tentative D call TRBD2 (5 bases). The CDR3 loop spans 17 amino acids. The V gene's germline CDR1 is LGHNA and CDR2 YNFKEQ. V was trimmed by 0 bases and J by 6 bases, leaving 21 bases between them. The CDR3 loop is CASSQEGRVGVASEQYF. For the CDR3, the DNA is TGTGCCAGCAGCCAAGAAGGAAGGGTCGGGGTTGCTAGCGAGCAGTACTTC.

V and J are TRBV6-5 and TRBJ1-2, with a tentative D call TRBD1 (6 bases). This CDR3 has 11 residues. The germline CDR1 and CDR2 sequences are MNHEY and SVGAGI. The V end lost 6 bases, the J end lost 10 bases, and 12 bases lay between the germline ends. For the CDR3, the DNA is TGTGCCAGCAGAACGCACAGGGACTACACCTTC. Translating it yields CASRTHRDYTF.

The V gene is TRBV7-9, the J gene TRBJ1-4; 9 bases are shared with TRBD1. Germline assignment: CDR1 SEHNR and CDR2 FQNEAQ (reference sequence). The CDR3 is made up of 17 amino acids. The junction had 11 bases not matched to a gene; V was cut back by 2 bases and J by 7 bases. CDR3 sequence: CASSLSGTGNRREKLFF. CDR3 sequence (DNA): TGTGCCAGCAGCTTATCCGGGACAGGGAACAGGCGTGAAAAACTGTTTTTT.

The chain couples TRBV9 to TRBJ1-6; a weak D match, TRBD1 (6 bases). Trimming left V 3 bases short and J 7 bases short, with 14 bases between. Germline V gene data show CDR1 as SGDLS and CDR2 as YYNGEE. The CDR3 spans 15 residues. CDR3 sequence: CASSASGQGNSPLHF. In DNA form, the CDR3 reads TGTGCCAGCAGCGCCTCTGGGCAGGGGAATTCACCCCTCCACTTT.

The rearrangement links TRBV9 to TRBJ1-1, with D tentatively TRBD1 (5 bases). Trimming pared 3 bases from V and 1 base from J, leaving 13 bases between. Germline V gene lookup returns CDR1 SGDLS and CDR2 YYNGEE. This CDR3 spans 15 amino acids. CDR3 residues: CASSARGTGNTEAFF. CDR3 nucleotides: TGTGCCAGCAGCGCTAGGGGAACAGGGAACACTGAAGCTTTCTTT.

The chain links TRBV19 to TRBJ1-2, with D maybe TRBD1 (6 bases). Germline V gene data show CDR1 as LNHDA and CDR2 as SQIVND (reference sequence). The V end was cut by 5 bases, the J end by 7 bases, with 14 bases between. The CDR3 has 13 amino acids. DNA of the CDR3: TGTGCCAGTAGTGTCCAACAGGGATCTGGCTACACCTTC. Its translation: CASSVQQGSGYTF.

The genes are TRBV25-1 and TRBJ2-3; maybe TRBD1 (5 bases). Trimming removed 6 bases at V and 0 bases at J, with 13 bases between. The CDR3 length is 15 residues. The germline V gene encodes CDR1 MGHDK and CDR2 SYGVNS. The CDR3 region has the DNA TGTGCCAGCAGCGCAGGGTCTTCTAGCACAGATACGCAGTATTTT. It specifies CASSAGSSSTDTQYF.

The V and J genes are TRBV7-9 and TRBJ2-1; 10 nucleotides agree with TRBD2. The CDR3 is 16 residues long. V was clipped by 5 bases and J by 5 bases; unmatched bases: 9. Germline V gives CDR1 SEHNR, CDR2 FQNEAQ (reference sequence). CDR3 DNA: TGTGCCAGCAGCCCACGCGGGACTAGCGTTAACAATGAGCAGTTCTTC. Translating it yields CASSPRGTSVNNEQFF.

The CDR3 DNA sequence: TGCGCCAGCAGCCAATTCCTCGGGGGAGAGACCCAGTACTTC. Translation: CASSQFLGGETQYF. This rearrangement joins TRBV4-1 to TRBJ2-5, with D tentatively TRBD2 (6 bases). Trimming cost V 2 bases and J 4 bases, with 11 bases left between them. Germline CDR1 MGHRA, CDR2 YSYEKL. CDR3 size: 14 residues.

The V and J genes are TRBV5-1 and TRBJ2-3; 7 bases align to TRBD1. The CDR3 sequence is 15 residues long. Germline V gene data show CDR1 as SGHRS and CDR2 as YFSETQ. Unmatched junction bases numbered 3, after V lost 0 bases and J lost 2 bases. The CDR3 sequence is CASSLEDRNTDTQYF. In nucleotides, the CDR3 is TGCGCCAGCAGCTTGGAGGACAGGAACACAGATACGCAGTATTTT.

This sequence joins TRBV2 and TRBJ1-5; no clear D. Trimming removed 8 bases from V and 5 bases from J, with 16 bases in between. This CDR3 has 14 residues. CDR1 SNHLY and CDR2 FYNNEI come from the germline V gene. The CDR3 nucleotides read TGTGCCAGCCGCCTTAACAGTCTTGATCAGCCCCAGCATTTT. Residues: CASRLNSLDQPQHF.

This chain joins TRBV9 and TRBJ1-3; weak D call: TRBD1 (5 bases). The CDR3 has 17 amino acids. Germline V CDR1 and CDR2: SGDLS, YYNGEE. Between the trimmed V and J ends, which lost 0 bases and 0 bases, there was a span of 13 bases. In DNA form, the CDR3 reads TGTGCCAGCAGCGTAGGCCAGGGCTTAAGCTCTGGAAACACCATATATTTT. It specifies CASSVGQGLSSGNTIYF. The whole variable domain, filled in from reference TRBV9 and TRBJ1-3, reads DSGVTQTPKHLITATGQRVTLRCSPRSGDLSVYWYQQSLDQGLQFLIQYYNGEERAKGNILERFSAQQFPDLHSELNLSSLELGDSALYFCASSVGQGLSSGNTIYFGEGSWLTVV.

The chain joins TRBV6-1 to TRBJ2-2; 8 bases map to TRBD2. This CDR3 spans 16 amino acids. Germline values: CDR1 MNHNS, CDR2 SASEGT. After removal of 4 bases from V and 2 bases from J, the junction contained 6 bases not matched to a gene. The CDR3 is CASSVLRGANTGELFF. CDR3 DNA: TGTGCCAGCAGTGTCCTGCGGGGGGCAAACACCGGGGAGCTGTTTTTT.

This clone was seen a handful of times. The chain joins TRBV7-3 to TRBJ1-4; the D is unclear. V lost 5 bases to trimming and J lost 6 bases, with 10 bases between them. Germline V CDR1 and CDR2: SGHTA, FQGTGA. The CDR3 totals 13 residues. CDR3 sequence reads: CASSRESDEKLFF. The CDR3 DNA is TGTGCCAGCAGCCGGGAATCGGATGAAAAACTGTTTTTT.

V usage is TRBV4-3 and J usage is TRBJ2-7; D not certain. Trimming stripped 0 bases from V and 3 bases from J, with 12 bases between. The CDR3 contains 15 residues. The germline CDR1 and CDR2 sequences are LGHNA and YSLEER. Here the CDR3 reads CASSQDPSQHYEQYF. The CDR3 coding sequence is TGCGCCAGCAGCCAAGACCCTAGTCAACACTACGAGCAGTACTTC.

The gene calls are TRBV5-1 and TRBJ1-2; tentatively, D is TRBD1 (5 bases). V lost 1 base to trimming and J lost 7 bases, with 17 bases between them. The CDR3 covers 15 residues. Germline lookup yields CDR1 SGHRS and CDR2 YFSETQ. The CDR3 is CASSLLLPRDSGYTF. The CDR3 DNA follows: TGCGCCAGCAGCTTGCTCCTACCCCGGGACTCTGGCTACACCTTC.

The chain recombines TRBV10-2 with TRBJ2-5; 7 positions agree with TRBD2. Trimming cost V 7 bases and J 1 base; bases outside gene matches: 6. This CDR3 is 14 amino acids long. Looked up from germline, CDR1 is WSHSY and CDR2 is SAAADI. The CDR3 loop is CASTRGGPQETQYF. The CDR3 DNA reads TGCGCCAGCACTCGCGGGGGACCCCAAGAGACCCAGTACTTC.

The CDR3 reads CAWTGTSGRLNEQFF. The CDR3 DNA is TGTGCCTGGACCGGGACTAGCGGGAGACTAAATGAGCAGTTCTTC. The chain links TRBV30 to TRBJ2-1; 14 bases fit TRBD2. This CDR3 has 15 residues. V was clipped by 4 bases and J by 7 bases; unmatched bases: 6. CDR1 is GTSNPN and CDR2 is SVGIG in the germline V gene (reference sequence). Together with reference TRBV30 and TRBJ2-1, the CDR3 gives the full variable domain: SQTIHQWPATLVQPVGSPLSLECTVEGTSNPNLYWYRQAAGRGLQLLFYSVGIGQISSEVPQNLSASRPQDRQFILSSKKLLLSDSGFYLCAWTGTSGRLNEQFFGPGTRLTVL.

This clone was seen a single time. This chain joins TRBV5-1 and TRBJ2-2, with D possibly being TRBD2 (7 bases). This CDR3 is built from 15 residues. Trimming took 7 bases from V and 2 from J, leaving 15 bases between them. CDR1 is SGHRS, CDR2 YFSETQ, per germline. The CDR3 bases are TGCGCCAGCTCCTACAGCGGGACAAACACCGGGGAGCTGTTTTTT. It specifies CASSYSGTNTGELFF. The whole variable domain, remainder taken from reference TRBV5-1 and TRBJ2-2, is KAGVTQTPRYLIKTRGQQVTLSCSPISGHRSVSWYQQTPGQGLQFLFEYFSETQRNKGNFPGRFSGRQFSNSRSEMNVSTLELGDSALYLCASSYSGTNTGELFFGEGSRLTVL.

The CDR3 here is CASSLRQGAHEQYF. The CDR3 coding sequence is TGCGCCAGCAGCTTGCGACAGGGGGCCCACGAGCAGTACTTC. This chain joins TRBV5-1 and TRBJ2-7; TRBD1 aligns across 10 bases. Germline assignment: CDR1 SGHRS and CDR2 YFSETQ. The CDR3 has 14 residues. The trim removed 1 base at V and 5 bases at J, leaving 3 bases unmatched.

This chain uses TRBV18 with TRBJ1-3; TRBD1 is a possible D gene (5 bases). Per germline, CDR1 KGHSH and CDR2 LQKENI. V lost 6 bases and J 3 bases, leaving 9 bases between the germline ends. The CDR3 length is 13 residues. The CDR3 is CASSRGDGNTIYF. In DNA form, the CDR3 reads TGTGCCAGCTCTCGGGGGGATGGAAACACCATATATTTT.

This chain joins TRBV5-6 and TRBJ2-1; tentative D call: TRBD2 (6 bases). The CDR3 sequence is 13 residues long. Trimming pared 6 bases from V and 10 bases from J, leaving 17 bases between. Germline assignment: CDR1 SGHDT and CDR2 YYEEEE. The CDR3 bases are TGTGCCAGCACATGGGGGGTAGGTGACGAGCAGTTCTTC. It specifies CASTWGVGDEQFF.

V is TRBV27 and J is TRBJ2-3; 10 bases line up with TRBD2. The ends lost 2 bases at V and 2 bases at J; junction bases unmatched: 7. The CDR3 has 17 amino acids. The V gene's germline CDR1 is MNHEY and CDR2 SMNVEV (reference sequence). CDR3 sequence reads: CASSLVASGGFTDTQYF. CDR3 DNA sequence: TGTGCCAGCAGTTTAGTGGCTAGCGGGGGATTCACAGATACGCAGTATTTT.

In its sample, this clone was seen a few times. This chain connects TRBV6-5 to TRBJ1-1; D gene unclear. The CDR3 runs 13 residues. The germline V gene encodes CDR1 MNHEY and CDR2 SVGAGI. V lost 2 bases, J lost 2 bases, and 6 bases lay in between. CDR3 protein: CASSYRLNTEAFF. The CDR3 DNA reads TGTGCCAGCAGTTACAGACTCAACACTGAAGCTTTCTTT.

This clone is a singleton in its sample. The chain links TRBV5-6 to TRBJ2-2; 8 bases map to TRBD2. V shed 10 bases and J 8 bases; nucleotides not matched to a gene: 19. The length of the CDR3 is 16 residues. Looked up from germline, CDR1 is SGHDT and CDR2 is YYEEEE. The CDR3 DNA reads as TGTGCCTCCCACCCCGGGAGCGGGGGAGGGTCAGGGGAGCTGTTTTTT. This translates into CASHPGSGGGSGELFF. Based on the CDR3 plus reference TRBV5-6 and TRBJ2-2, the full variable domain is DAGVTQSPTHLIKTRGQQVTLRCSPKSGHDTVSWYQQALGQGPQFIFQYYEEEERQRGNFPDRFSGHQFPNYSSELNVNALLLGDSALYLCASHPGSGGGSGELFFGEGSRLTVL.

The CDR3: CASAGTGRGNTIYF. CDR3 coding DNA: TGTGCCAGCGCCGGGACAGGGAGGGGAAACACCATATATTTT. The rearrangement joins TRBV25-1 to TRBJ1-3; 9 bases fit TRBD1. Germline V lookup: CDR1 MGHDK, CDR2 SYGVNS. With V trimmed by 8 bases and J by 4 bases, 6 bases remained unmatched. The CDR3 is made up of 14 amino acids. Complete variable domain (other parts from reference TRBV25-1 and TRBJ1-3): EADIYQTPRYLVIGTGKKITLECSQTMGHDKMYWYQQDPGMELHLIHYSYGVNSTEKGDLSSESTVSRIRTEHFPLTLESARPSHTSQYLCASAGTGRGNTIYFGEGSWLTVV.